These 21 T cell receptor beta chains were sequenced from one sample in a study of blood T cell repertoires in COVID-19. Produced via immunoSEQ multiplex PCR; TCRdb's table is partial and in-frame only. The sample shows fewer than 250,000 clones, 80% to 90% of them seen only once. The sample consisted of PBMCs or T cells enriched from blood (not recorded which). The receptors stem from a woman aged 40 to 49 who had been exposed to COVID-19.

This clone was detected a few times. The gene calls are TRBV27 and TRBJ2-5, with 9 bases identical to TRBD1. This CDR3 contains 15 residues. V lost 5 bases to trimming and J lost 5 bases; unmatched junction nucleotides: 9. Germline V gene data show CDR1 as MNHEY and CDR2 as SMNVEV (reference sequence). The CDR3: CASSPVATGGETQYF. The CDR3 DNA reads as TGTGCCAGCAGTCCCGTCGCGACAGGGGGGGAGACCCAGTACTTC.

The J gene is TRBJ2-7, the V gene TRBV5-5, with D possibly matching TRBD2 (6 bases). The germline V gene encodes CDR1 SGHKS and CDR2 YYEKEE (reference sequence). CDR3 length equals 13 residues. V was shortened by 1 base and J by 6 bases, with 11 bases between the two germline ends. The CDR3 sequence is CASSLYLGGEQYF. CDR3 coding DNA: TGTGCCAGCAGCTTGTATTTGGGGGGCGAGCAGTACTTC.

The chain uses TRBV5-1 and TRBJ1-6, with 8 nucleotides matching TRBD1. Trimming cost V 0 bases and J 6 bases; bases outside gene matches: 2. The CDR3 is made up of 15 amino acids. The germline CDR1 and CDR2 sequences are SGHRS and YFSETQ. Written as DNA, the CDR3 is TGCGCCAGCAGCTTGGGGACAGGGTCTAATTCACCCCTCCACTTT. This encodes CASSLGTGSNSPLHF.

The rearrangement uses TRBV11-2 and TRBJ1-1; D is undetermined. Germline V gives CDR1 SGHAT, CDR2 FQNNGV. The CDR3 has 12 residues. Trimming took 4 bases from V and 3 from J, leaving 6 bases between them. This CDR3 is CASSSRDTEAFF. The CDR3 coding sequence is TGTGCCAGCAGCTCCCGGGACACTGAAGCTTTCTTT.

This clone was recorded only once. The chain has TRBV5-1 and TRBJ2-7, with D possibly matching TRBD2 (5 bases). In germline, CDR1 is SGHRS, CDR2 YFSETQ. The V end was cut by 5 bases, the J end by 0 bases, with 15 bases between. The CDR3 contains 15 residues. In nucleotides, the CDR3 is TGCGCCAGCAGATCTACAGCGGCGAGCTCCTACGAGCAGTACTTC. Residues: CASRSTAASSYEQYF.

This sequence joins TRBV5-1 and TRBJ2-1; 9 bases align to TRBD2. Germline-derived CDR1 and CDR2 are SGHRS and YFSETQ. V shed 0 bases, J shed 0 bases, and the junction held 10 bases outside the gene matches. There are 19 residues in the CDR3. The CDR3 DNA is TGCGCCAGCAGCTTGGTAGCGGGGGCCACCCAGAGCTCCTACAATGAGCAGTTCTTC. Residues: CASSLVAGATQSSYNEQFF.

The chain has TRBV6-6 and TRBJ2-7, with unresolved D. In germline, CDR1 is MNHNY, CDR2 SVGAGI (reference sequence). This CDR3 has 12 residues. The germline V and J ends were trimmed by 7 bases and 3 bases, with 10 bases remaining between them. The CDR3 region is CASTTQNYEQYF. The DNA of the CDR3 is TGTGCCAGCACAACACAAAACTACGAGCAGTACTTC.

The V gene is TRBV18, the J gene TRBJ1-1; D not certain. V lost 0 bases and J lost 1, with 6 bases in between. The CDR3 loop spans 14 amino acids. Germline V gene lookup returns CDR1 KGHSH and CDR2 LQKENI. This CDR3 is CASSPPSKNTEAFF. The CDR3 coding sequence is TGTGCCAGCTCACCACCGTCCAAGAACACTGAAGCTTTCTTT.

The genes are TRBV6-9 and TRBJ2-3; 10 nucleotides agree with TRBD1. Germline V gene data show CDR1 as MNHGY and CDR2 as SVAAGI. This CDR3 spans 15 amino acids. The V segment lost 4 bases and the J segment 3 bases; nucleotides outside the gene matches: 4. The CDR3 bases are TGTGCCAGCAGTTCAGGACAGGGGGAAACAGATACGCAGTATTTT. Amino acid sequence: CASSSGQGETDTQYF.

This clone was seen only once. The chain uses TRBV3-1 (or the pseudogene TRBV3-2) and TRBJ2-3; 11 bases are shared with TRBD1. Germline V gene lookup returns CDR1 LGHDT and CDR2 YNNKEL (reference sequence). V trimming: 4 bases; J trimming: 3 bases; junction bases outside the gene matches: 3. The CDR3 contains 15 residues. DNA of the CDR3: TGTGCCAGCAGCCTGGACAGGGGGCATACAGATACGCAGTATTTT. It codes for CASSLDRGHTDTQYF.

The chain joins TRBV7-2 to TRBJ1-5; maybe TRBD1 (5 bases). V dropped 0 bases and J dropped 2 bases, with 14 bases sitting between them. Germline CDR1 SGHTA, CDR2 FQGNSA. CDR3 length: 17 amino acids. This chain's CDR3 is CASSLALAGEGNQPQHF. The CDR3 region has the DNA TGTGCCAGCAGCTTAGCGCTTGCGGGGGAGGGCAATCAGCCCCAGCATTTT.

V and J are TRBV5-4 and TRBJ1-1; D unresolved. The V gene's germline CDR1 is SGHNT and CDR2 YYREEE (reference sequence). V lost 1 base and J 2 bases, leaving 15 bases between the germline ends. The CDR3 consists of 16 residues. CDR3 sequence reads: CASSLLRSRQNTEAFF. DNA of the CDR3: TGTGCCAGCAGCTTGCTCCGGAGCCGCCAAAACACTGAAGCTTTCTTT. Variable domain in full (rest from reference TRBV5-4 and TRBJ1-1): ETGVTQSPTHLIKTRGQQVTLRCSSQSGHNTVSWYQQALGQGPQFIFQYYREEENGRGNFPPRFSGLQFPNYSSELNVNALELDDSALYLCASSLLRSRQNTEAFFGQGTRLTVV.

The rearrangement links TRBV3-1 (or the pseudogene TRBV3-2) to TRBJ1-5; no reliable D call. The germline V gene has CDR1 LGHDT and CDR2 YNNKEL (reference sequence). This CDR3 has 12 residues. Trimming cost V 3 bases and J 4 bases, with 4 bases left between them. CDR3 in amino acids: CASSQANQPQHF. The CDR3 bases are TGTGCCAGCAGCCAGGCTAATCAGCCCCAGCATTTT.

The gene calls are TRBV29-1 and TRBJ2-7; the match to TRBD1 covers 9 bases. This CDR3 is built from 14 residues. Per the germline V gene, CDR1 is SQVTM and CDR2 is ANQGSEA. J gave up 4 bases and V 7 bases, and 11 bases lay outside the gene matches. This chain's CDR3 is CSAEGGQGTYEQYF. The CDR3 DNA reads TGCAGCGCCGAAGGGGGACAGGGTACATACGAGCAGTACTTC.

The chain links TRBV9 to TRBJ1-3; 9 nucleotides align to TRBD1. The CDR3 is made up of 18 amino acids. CDR1 SGDLS and CDR2 YYNGEE come from the germline V gene. V lost 4 bases, J lost 4 bases, and 15 bases stayed unmatched. The CDR3 region is CASSLKPTTGGDGNTIYF. CDR3 nucleotides: TGTGCCAGCAGCTTAAAACCCACGACAGGGGGAGACGGAAACACCATATATTTT. The entire variable domain, with the rest obtained from reference TRBV9 and TRBJ1-3, is as follows: DSGVTQTPKHLITATGQRVTLRCSPRSGDLSVYWYQQSLDQGLQFLIQYYNGEERAKGNILERFSAQQFPDLHSELNLSSLELGDSALYFCASSLKPTTGGDGNTIYFGEGSWLTVV.

The chain has TRBV16 and TRBJ1-5, with no clear D. The CDR3 totals 14 residues. CDR1 is KGHSY and CDR2 is FQNENV in the germline V gene. Trimming stripped 1 base from V and 0 bases from J, with 4 bases between. As DNA, the CDR3 is TGTGCCAGCAGCCAATTATATAGCAATCAGCCCCAGCATTTT. This codes for CASSQLYSNQPQHF.

CDR3 nucleotides: TGTGCCACCCTTCCGACAGGGTTGAACACTGAAGCTTTCTTT. The encoded protein is CATLPTGLNTEAFF. This rearrangement joins TRBV6-5 to TRBJ1-1, with 7 bases aligning to TRBD1. J was trimmed by 0 bases and V by 10 bases; bases with no gene match: 8. The V gene's germline CDR1 is MNHEY and CDR2 SVGAGI. CDR3 length: 14 amino acids.

This sequence joins TRBV19 and TRBJ2-6; 9 bases are shared with TRBD1. Germline CDR1 and CDR2: LNHDA and SQIVND (reference sequence). The CDR3 covers 19 residues. V was clipped by 5 bases and J by 4 bases; unmatched bases: 15. The CDR3 spells CASSGRTGAGSWGANVLTF. As DNA, the CDR3 is TGTGCCAGTAGTGGACGGACAGGGGCGGGGAGTTGGGGGGCCAACGTCCTGACTTTC.

Remarks on this clone: One junction end disagrees with the germline gene, perhaps due to a read error. The V gene is TRBV7-7, the J gene TRBJ2-3; D is perhaps TRBD2 (6 bases). CDR1 is SSHAT and CDR2 is FNYEAQ in the germline V gene (reference sequence). This CDR3 has 16 amino acids. This chain's CDR3 is CASSLDIRDSSSRQYF. CDR3 nucleotides: TGTGCTAGCAGCTTAGATATCCGGGACTCATCGTCTCGGCAGTATTTT.

The V call is TRBV5-5, the J call TRBJ1-3; 7 bases agree with TRBD1. Trimming took 4 bases from V and 0 from J; bases not matched to a gene: 7. This CDR3 comprises 16 residues. The V gene's germline CDR1 is SGHKS and CDR2 YYEKEE (reference sequence). CDR3 DNA: TGTGCCAGCAGCGTCCTGACAGGGAGCTCTGGAAACACCATATATTTT. Its protein product is CASSVLTGSSGNTIYF.

Concerning this clone: One end of the junction does not line up with germline, which may come from a read error. The J gene is TRBJ2-7, the V gene TRBV28; 7 nucleotides agree with TRBD1. The CDR3 is made up of 14 amino acids. CDR1 is MDHEN, CDR2 SYDVKM, per germline. CDR3 sequence (DNA): TGTGCCAGCAGTTGGGACAGTGAGCTAAGGAGCAGTAGCTTC. This sequence encodes CASSWDSELRSSSF.